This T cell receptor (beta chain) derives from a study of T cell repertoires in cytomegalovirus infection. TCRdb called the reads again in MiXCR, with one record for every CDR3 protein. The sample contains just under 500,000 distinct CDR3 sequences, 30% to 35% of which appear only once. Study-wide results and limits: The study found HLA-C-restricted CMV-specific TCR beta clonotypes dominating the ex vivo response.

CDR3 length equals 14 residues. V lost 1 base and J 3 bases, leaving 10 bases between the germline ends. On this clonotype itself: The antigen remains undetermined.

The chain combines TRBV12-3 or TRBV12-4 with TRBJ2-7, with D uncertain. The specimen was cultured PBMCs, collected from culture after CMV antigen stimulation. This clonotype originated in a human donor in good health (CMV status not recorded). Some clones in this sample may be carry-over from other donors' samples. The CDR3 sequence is CASSLGQILYEQYF. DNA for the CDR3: TGTGCCAGCAGTTTAGGGCAGATCCTCTACGAGCAGTACTTC.